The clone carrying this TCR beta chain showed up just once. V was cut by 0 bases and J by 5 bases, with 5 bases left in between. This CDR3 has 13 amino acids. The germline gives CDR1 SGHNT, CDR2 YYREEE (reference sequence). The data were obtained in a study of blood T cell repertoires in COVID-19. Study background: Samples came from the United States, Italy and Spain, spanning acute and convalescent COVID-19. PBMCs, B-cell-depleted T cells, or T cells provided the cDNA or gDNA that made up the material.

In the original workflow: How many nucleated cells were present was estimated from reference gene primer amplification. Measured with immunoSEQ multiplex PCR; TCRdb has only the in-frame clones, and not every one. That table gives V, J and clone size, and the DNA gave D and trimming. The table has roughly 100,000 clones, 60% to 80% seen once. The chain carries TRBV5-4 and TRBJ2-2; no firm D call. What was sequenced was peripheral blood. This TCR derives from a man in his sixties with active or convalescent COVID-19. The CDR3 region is CASSLVFTGELFF. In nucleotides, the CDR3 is TGTGCCAGCAGCTTGGTATTTACCGGGGAGCTGTTTTTT.